This T cell receptor beta chain was retrieved from a study of blood T cell repertoires in COVID-19. About the research overall: Samples taken during acute and convalescent COVID-19 were collected in the United States, Italy and Spain. The analysed material was cDNA or gDNA that came from T cells, B-cell-depleted T cells, or PBMCs.

Some clones are missing from TCRdb's copy, which holds only in-frame ones; the method was immunoSEQ multiplex PCR. Found here are tens of thousands of clones, about 81% of them singletons; the top ten hold less than 10%. This CDR3 has 15 residues. CDR1 is SEHNR and CDR2 is FQNEAQ in the germline V gene (reference sequence). The germline V and J ends were trimmed by 1 base and 3 bases, with 12 bases remaining between them. The V gene is TRBV7-9, the J gene TRBJ1-1, with D uncertain. The TCR originated in a human donor in a cohort sampled during active COVID-19. Sequencing was carried out using peripheral blood. Written as DNA, the CDR3 is TGTGCCAGCAGCTTAGTAGCTACCGGAGACACTGAAGCTTTCTTT. Translation gives CASSLVATGDTEAFF.